There are many counts of the clone carrying this T cell receptor (beta chain). Healthy Caucasian donors formed the entire cohort. MiXCR, applied by TCRdb to the 5' RACE reads, yields one record per CDR3 protein. In the table there are about 280,000 distinct CDR3 sequences, less than 9% of which are singletons. Germline values: CDR1 SGHRS, CDR2 YFSETQ. Trimming took off 7 bases at V and 1 base at J, with 11 bases between the two ends. The CDR3 loop spans 13 amino acids. The sample belongs to a study of identical twins. The data were also submitted as part of a second study, on yellow fever vaccine responses in identical twins.

The sequence was obtained from a young woman in good health. Sequencing input: memory (CD45RO+) T cells sorted from blood. The J gene is TRBJ1-1, the V gene TRBV5-1; D is ambiguous. CDR3 DNA: TGCGCCAGCGGCCTAAACTCGAACACTGAAGCTTTCTTT. Protein sequence: CASGLNSNTEAFF.